Detailed here is one T cell receptor (beta chain). Antigen unknown. Some clones are missing from TCRdb's copy, which holds only in-frame ones; the method was immunoSEQ multiplex PCR. This sample has 440,000 or so clones; 90% occur once, and the top ten carry around 4.2%. This sample stems from a study of Ad26.COV2.S vaccination and SARS-CoV-2 variants. Background on the study: The donor belonged to the COV1001 Ad26.COV2.S trial arm. Donor got 5x10^10 or 1x10^11 viral particles of Ad26.COV2.S.

Treatment noted: roughly 20 received Ad26.COV2.S at low or high dose, single or two shots; roughly five received placebo; per-sample allocation not given. Collection of samples fell on day 63 after the first vaccine or placebo injection. General study results and limits: The TCR-based breadth and depth measures might underestimate overall T cell responses.

Germline-derived CDR1 and CDR2 are LGHNT and FRNRAP. This CDR3 comprises 15 residues. V lost 7 bases, J lost 4 bases, and 16 bases lay in between. This TCR was recovered from a person aged 18 to 59 who received the Ad26.COV2.S COVID-19 vaccine or a placebo. The source material was peripheral blood, sampled in a trial of Ad26.COV2.S vaccine versus placebo. The V gene is TRBV12-5, the J gene TRBJ2-2; the D gene is possibly TRBD2 (6 bases). The CDR3 nucleotides are TGTGCTAGTGCCCTGGCGGGGCTTGGCACCGGGGAGCTGTTTTTT. Its protein product is CASALAGLGTGELFF.